This T cell receptor (beta chain) was recorded in a study of Graves' ophthalmopathy and Graves' hyperthyroidism. Germline loops: CDR1 MNHEY, CDR2 SMNVEV (reference sequence). The CDR3 contains 16 residues. This clonotype was found many times. A junction end diverges from the germline sequence, so it may reflect a read error. Amplification of the TCR beta CDR3 regions used RNA transcripts (as template). An opening RT-PCR round employed HTBI primers and preceded a second-round multiplex PCR. TCRdb ran MiXCR on the multiplex PCR reads and lists one entry per CDR3 protein. Of 350,000 to 400,000 distinct CDR3 sequences in the sample, around 17% were seen once.

The V gene is TRBV27, the J gene TRBJ1-6; 11 bases are shared with TRBD1. The TCR sequence derives from a woman younger than 30 with Graves' ophthalmopathy. The source material was peripheral blood. The CDR3 loop is CASSERTGGYYSPLHF. The DNA for the CDR3 is TGTGCCAGCAGCGAGCGGACAGGGGGCTATTATTCACCCCTCCACTTT.